This T cell receptor (beta chain) came from a study of cytomegalovirus exposure and HLA in healthy donors. CDR1 is KGHSH, CDR2 LQKENI, per germline. Trimming pared 1 base from V and 3 bases from J, leaving 10 bases between. The CDR3 runs 14 residues. Primers: 60 Vbeta forward and 13 Jbeta reverse. The data were produced by immunoSEQ multiplex PCR, yet TCRdb's version contains in-frame clones alone and is incomplete. The data show 210,000 or so clones, roughly 73% seen once. This sequence was found in a woman in her twenties or thirties in good health and CMV-seropositive. The chain joins TRBV18 to TRBJ2-7, with D perhaps matching TRBD2 (6 bases). Sequenced material: PBMCs. This CDR3 reads CASSPRDSLYEQYF. The CDR3 DNA reads TGTGCCAGCTCACCACGGGACTCACTCTACGAGCAGTACTTC. Drawing the rest from reference TRBV18 and TRBJ2-7, the complete variable domain is NAGVMQNPRHLVRRRGQEARLRCSPMKGHSHVYWYRQLPEEGLKFMVYLQKENIIDESGMPKERFSAEFPKEGPSILRIQQVVRGDSAAYFCASSPRDSLYEQYFGPGTRLTVT.